A selection of T cell receptor beta chains follows, all from one sample in a study of cytomegalovirus exposure and HLA in healthy donors. Repertoires were generated with immunoSEQ multiplex PCR, while TCRdb's copy carries only in-frame clones and drops some. This sample contains roughly 82,000 clones. Input material: PBMCs. Receptors originate from a woman aged 55 to 70 in good health and CMV-seronegative. Both conserved end residues are part of each CDR3. D genes are given only for firm matches.

v_gene: TRBV28
j_gene: TRBJ2-2
d_gene: -
CDR3aa: CASSLWQAGDTGELFF
CDR3nt: TGTGCCAGCAGTTTATGGCAGGCGGGTGACACCGGGGAGCTGTTTTTT

v_gene: TRBV7-2
j_gene: TRBJ1-2
d_gene: -
CDR3aa: CASSPRTSFVGYTF
CDR3nt: TGTGCCAGCAGCCCCAGAACTAGTTTTGTAGGCTACACCTTC

v_gene: TRBV9
j_gene: TRBJ1-1
d_gene: -
CDR3aa: CASSVLGQNTEAFF
CDR3nt: TGTGCCAGCAGCGTATTGGGACAGAACACTGAAGCTTTCTTT

v_gene: TRBV30
j_gene: TRBJ2-3
d_gene: TRBD2
CDR3aa: CAWTPTSDYTDTQYF
CDR3nt: TGTGCCTGGACCCCGACTAGCGACTACACAGATACGCAGTATTTT

v_gene: TRBV2
j_gene: TRBJ2-7
d_gene: -
CDR3aa: CASSEGPEPYEQYF
CDR3nt: TGTGCCAGCAGTGAGGGGCCGGAGCCCTACGAGCAGTACTTC

v_gene: TRBV19
j_gene: TRBJ2-7
d_gene: -
CDR3aa: CASSTYRDLGALEQYF
CDR3nt: TGTGCCAGTAGTACGTACCGGGACTTAGGGGCTCTCGAGCAGTACTTC

v_gene: TRBV5-5
j_gene: TRBJ2-2
d_gene: TRBD1
CDR3aa: CASSGQGAHTGELFF
CDR3nt: TGTGCCAGCAGCGGACAGGGGGCGCACACCGGGGAGCTGTTTTTT

v_gene: TRBV7-2
j_gene: TRBJ2-5
d_gene: -
CDR3aa: CASTPGTSQETQYF
CDR3nt: TGTGCCAGCACCCCAGGGACAAGCCAAGAGACCCAGTACTTC

v_gene: TRBV18
j_gene: TRBJ2-1
d_gene: -
CDR3aa: CASSPMGAGFYNEQFF
CDR3nt: TGTGCCAGCTCACCAATGGGCGCGGGATTCTACAATGAGCAGTTCTTC

v_gene: TRBV6-6
j_gene: TRBJ2-1
d_gene: TRBD1
CDR3aa: CASRKDRGLLNEQFF
CDR3nt: TGTGCCAGCAGGAAAGACAGGGGGCTTTTAAATGAGCAGTTCTTC

v_gene: TRBV6-1
j_gene: TRBJ2-3
d_gene: -
CDR3aa: CASSEGLGVDTQYF
CDR3nt: TGTGCCAGCAGTGAGGGCTTGGGAGTAGATACGCAGTATTTT

v_gene: TRBV5-6
j_gene: TRBJ2-7
d_gene: TRBD1
CDR3aa: CASSLLGQVTYEQYF
CDR3nt: TGTGCCAGCAGCTTGCTGGGACAGGTAACCTACGAGCAGTACTTC

v_gene: TRBV5-1
j_gene: TRBJ2-2
d_gene: TRBD1
CDR3aa: CASSLQGTGGSGELFF
CDR3nt: TGCGCCAGCAGCTTACAAGGGACAGGGGGCTCCGGGGAGCTGTTTTTT

v_gene: TRBV1
j_gene: TRBJ2-1
d_gene: -
CDR3aa: CTSRPTSDPPNEQFF
CDR3nt: TGCACCAGCAGACCGACTAGCGACCCACCAAATGAGCAGTTCTTC